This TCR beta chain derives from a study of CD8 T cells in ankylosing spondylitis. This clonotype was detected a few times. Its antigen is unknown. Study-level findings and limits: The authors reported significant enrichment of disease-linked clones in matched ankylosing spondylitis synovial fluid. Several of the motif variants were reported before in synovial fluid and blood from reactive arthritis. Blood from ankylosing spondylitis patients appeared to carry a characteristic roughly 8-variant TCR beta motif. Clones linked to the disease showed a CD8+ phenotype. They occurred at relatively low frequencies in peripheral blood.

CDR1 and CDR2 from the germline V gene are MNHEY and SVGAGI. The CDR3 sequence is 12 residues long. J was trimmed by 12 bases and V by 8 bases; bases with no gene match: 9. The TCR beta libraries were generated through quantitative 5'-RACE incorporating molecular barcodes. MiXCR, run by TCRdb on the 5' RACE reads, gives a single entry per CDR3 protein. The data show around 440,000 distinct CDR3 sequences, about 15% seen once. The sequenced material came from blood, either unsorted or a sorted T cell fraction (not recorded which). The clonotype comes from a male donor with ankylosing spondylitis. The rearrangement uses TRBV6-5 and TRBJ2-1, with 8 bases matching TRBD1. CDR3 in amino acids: CASGGQGRMQFF. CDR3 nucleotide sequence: TGTGCCAGCGGAGGACAGGGAAGGATGCAGTTCTTC.